This T cell receptor beta chain was documented in a study of Graves' ophthalmopathy and Graves' hyperthyroidism. Amplified material comprised TCR beta CDR3 regions derived from RNA transcripts. Second-round multiplex PCR came after first-round RT-PCR with HTBI primers. TCRdb re-called the multiplex PCR reads through MiXCR, storing one row per CDR3 protein. In the table there are over a million distinct CDR3 sequences, 35% to 40% of which are singletons. A few counts support this clonotype. The TCR was taken from an adult man with Graves' hyperthyroidism. Material for sequencing was peripheral blood or thyroid tissue (not recorded which).

For the CDR3, the DNA is TGTGCCAGCTCACCACCGATGACTAGCGATTTGGTTGGGGAGCAGTACTTC. Amino acids: CASSPPMTSDLVGEQYF. The rearrangement uses TRBV9 and TRBJ2-7; 8 bases agree with TRBD2. Per germline, CDR1 SGDLS and CDR2 YYNGEE. This CDR3 comprises 17 residues. After removal of 7 bases from V and 7 bases from J, the junction contained 22 bases not matched to a gene.